One sample yielded the 18 T cell receptor beta chains listed below, sequenced in a study of T cells in Graves' hyperthyroidism and ophthalmopathy. RNA transcripts provided the source from which TCR beta CDR3 regions were amplified. HTBI primers were employed in a first-round RT-PCR of the TCR CDR3. TCRdb fed the multiplex PCR reads into MiXCR, producing one record per CDR3 protein. The sample has under 700,000 distinct CDR3 sequences; 40% to 55% are singletons. The sample consisted of peripheral blood or thyroid tissue (not recorded which). The source is a young woman with Graves' hyperthyroidism.

CDR3: CARSRQHNYGYTF. CDR3 in DNA: TGTGCTAGATCCCGGCAGCATAACTATGGCTACACCTTC. The chain links TRBV25-1 to TRBJ1-2; no firm D call. The CDR3 sequence is 13 residues long. CDR1 and CDR2 (germline): MGHDK, SYGVNS.

This clonotype was seen only a few times. The chain has TRBV7-6 and TRBJ2-7; TRBD2 matches 8 bases. The V gene's germline CDR1 is SGHVS and CDR2 FNYEAQ. This CDR3 comprises 15 residues. J gave up 6 bases and V 5 bases, and 12 bases lay outside the gene matches. The CDR3 DNA reads as TGTGCCAGCAGCCGGAGAGGGACTAGTACGGGCGAGCAGTACTTC. Its protein product is CASSRRGTSTGEQYF.

J is TRBJ2-7 and V is TRBV29-1, with D maybe TRBD2 (5 bases). Trimming removed 8 bases from V and 4 bases from J, with 12 bases in between. This CDR3 comprises 11 residues. The germline gives CDR1 SQVTM, CDR2 ANQGSEA. The CDR3 DNA sequence: TGCAGCAGCTTCGAGGGATACGAGCAGTACTTC. This sequence encodes CSSFEGYEQYF.

This clonotype was seen at least ten times. The chain employs TRBV15 and TRBJ1-1, with D maybe TRBD1 (6 bases). CDR3 length equals 18 residues. From germline, CDR1 is LNHNV and CDR2 YYDKDF (reference sequence). V lost 0 bases, J lost 0 bases, and 17 bases lay in between. CDR3 sequence: CATSRDLGYGDMNTEAFF. CDR3 nucleotides: TGTGCCACCAGCAGAGATCTGGGGTACGGGGACATGAACACTGAAGCTTTCTTT.

The chain is built from TRBV7-2 and TRBJ2-7; TRBD2 matches at 8 bases. Germline CDR1 and CDR2: SGHTA and FQGNSA. The CDR3 consists of 15 residues. After removal of 10 bases from V and 0 bases from J, the junction contained 11 bases not matched to a gene. The CDR3 DNA follows: TGTGCCACTACCATAGCGGGACATCTCTCCTACGAGCAGTACTTC. It translates to CATTIAGHLSYEQYF.

This clonotype was picked up a small number of times. The rearrangement joins TRBV9 to TRBJ2-7; D unresolved. Germline V gives CDR1 SGDLS, CDR2 YYNGEE. The CDR3 is made up of 14 amino acids. The V end was cut by 4 bases, the J end by 5 bases, with 16 bases between. For the CDR3, the DNA is TGTGCCAGCAGCCCTCCCTTGGGTCCCAACGAGCAGTACTTC. Its protein is CASSPPLGPNEQYF.

This clonotype was recorded many times. The V and J genes are TRBV15 and TRBJ1-1; D call uncertain. V was clipped by 3 bases and J by 1 base, with 6 bases between them. This CDR3 spans 13 amino acids. Germline CDR1 LNHNV, CDR2 YYDKDF (reference sequence). The CDR3 sequence is CATSSLGNTEAFF. In DNA form, the CDR3 reads TGTGCCACCAGCAGTCTAGGGAACACTGAAGCTTTCTTT.

In its sample, this clonotype was seen a few times. The V gene is TRBV5-1, the J gene TRBJ1-3; perhaps TRBD1 as D (6 bases). The germline CDR1 and CDR2 sequences are SGHRS and YFSETQ. This CDR3 is built from 15 residues. V was cut by 2 bases and J by 7 bases, with 16 bases left in between. Here the CDR3 reads CASSFEGQPGNTIYF. The DNA of the CDR3 is TGCGCCAGCAGCTTCGAGGGACAACCCGGTAACACCATATATTTT.

The chain joins TRBV20-1 to TRBJ2-7, with 9 bases fitting TRBD1. Per germline, CDR1 DFQATT and CDR2 SNEGSKA (reference sequence). The trim removed 5 bases at V and 1 base at J, leaving 3 bases unmatched. The CDR3 has 13 amino acids. The CDR3 DNA follows: TGCAGTGCTCTGACAGGGGGGTCCTACGAGCAGTACTTC. The encoded protein is CSALTGGSYEQYF.

This clonotype was seen a handful of times. The chain uses TRBV7-6 and TRBJ2-7; 8 nucleotides line up with TRBD2. With V trimmed by 5 bases and J by 5 bases, 14 bases remained unmatched. This CDR3 has 16 amino acids. CDR1 and CDR2 from the germline V gene are SGHVS and FNYEAQ. CDR3 sequence (DNA): TGTGCCAGCAGCCAAGAAGAGAGCGGGAGAGGCGACGAGCAGTACTTC. It encodes CASSQEESGRGDEQYF.

This clonotype was counted at least ten times. The V gene is TRBV29-1, the J gene TRBJ2-7, with D possibly being TRBD1 or TRBD2 (5 bases each). From germline, CDR1 is SQVTM and CDR2 ANQGSEA. The CDR3 loop spans 11 amino acids. The ends were cut back, 7 bases at V and 6 bases at J, with 13 bases in the middle. The CDR3 bases are TGCAGCGCCACTGGGACCTTCGAGCAGTACTTC. Encoded protein: CSATGTFEQYF.

With respect to this clonotype: A much larger clone lies a single base off, so this may be a read error. The chain combines TRBV20-1 with TRBJ2-5; TRBD2 agrees at 10 bases. This CDR3 spans 14 amino acids. Per germline, CDR1 DFQATT and CDR2 SNEGSKA (reference sequence). The V and J ends lost 5 bases and 4 bases, in that order; junction bases with no gene match: 7. CDR3 region: CSAQPTSGRETQYF. The CDR3 DNA sequence: TGCAGTGCTCAACCGACTAGCGGGCGAGAGACCCAGTACTTC.

As for this clonotype: One base away lies a much larger clone, so this may be a sequencing read error. This rearrangement joins TRBV2 to TRBJ2-2; 10 bases fit TRBD2. The ends lost 6 bases at V and 7 bases at J; junction bases unmatched: 8. Germline CDR1 SNHLY, CDR2 FYNNEI. CDR3 size: 15 residues. CDR3 DNA sequence: TGTGCCAGCAGGCAGAATAGCGGGAGGTACGGGGAGCTGTTTTTT. This gives the protein CASRQNSGRYGELFF.

This clonotype was counted a single time. The chain combines TRBV14 with TRBJ1-1, with 8 bases fitting TRBD1. Germline values: CDR1 SGHDN, CDR2 FVKESK. The CDR3 extends over 17 amino acids. V gave up 0 bases and J gave up 10 bases; unmatched junction bases: 16. The CDR3 region has the DNA TGTGCCAGCAGCCAAGATTTTGGGGGTGACAGGGGTGAAGGAGCTTTCTTT. Its protein is CASSQDFGGDRGEGAFF.

This clonotype came up many times. V usage is TRBV10-3 and J usage is TRBJ2-7, with TRBD1 identical over 7 bases. Losses at the gene ends were 10 bases for V and 2 bases for J; bases not matched to a gene: 11. The CDR3 extends over 14 amino acids. The germline CDR1 and CDR2 sequences are ENHRY and SYGVKD. CDR3 region: CASKTTGNAYEQYF. The DNA of the CDR3 is TGTGCCAGTAAAACGACAGGGAATGCCTACGAGCAGTACTTC.

This clonotype was counted a few times. This sequence joins TRBV25-1 and TRBJ2-7, with D unclear. Trimming removed 1 base at V and 3 bases at J, with 7 bases between. The V gene's germline CDR1 is MGHDK and CDR2 SYGVNS. The CDR3 has 13 residues. DNA for the CDR3: TGTGCCAGCAGTGAATGGAAGTTCTACGAGCAGTACTTC. Translation gives CASSEWKFYEQYF.

This chain connects TRBV25-1 to TRBJ2-2; D remains ambiguous. CDR3 length equals 14 residues. The germline V gene has CDR1 MGHDK and CDR2 SYGVNS. Trimming removed 5 bases from V and 2 bases from J, with 9 bases in between. The CDR3 loop is CASSLSVNTGELFF. The CDR3 bases are TGTGCCAGCAGTTTGTCAGTTAACACCGGGGAGCTGTTTTTT.

This clonotype showed up just once. A much larger clone lies one base from this, so it may be a read error. This is likely a read error, given that the CDR3 carries no conserved phenylalanine or tryptophan at its end. V and J are TRBV20-1 and TRBJ1-2, with D perhaps matching TRBD1 (6 bases). The CDR3 is 13 residues long. In germline, CDR1 is DFQATT, CDR2 SNEGSKA (reference sequence). V was shortened by 4 bases and J by 8 bases, with 17 bases between the two germline ends. The CDR3 spells CSATVTGQRGYTL. DNA for the CDR3: TGCAGTGCTACCGTCACAGGGCAGCGAGGCTACACCCTC.